This is a list of T cell receptor beta chains from one sample in a study of regulatory T cells in long-lasting Graves disease. From the multiplex PCR reads, TCRdb called clonotypes with MiXCR, one entry per CDR3 protein. Of around 400,000 distinct CDR3 sequences listed, less than 20% were seen once; the top ten hold 20% to 25%. Sequenced here: peripheral blood mononuclear cells (PBMCs), sampled at new diagnosis, from a patient treated with antithyroid drugs. These receptors were taken from a female donor with Graves disease. Both conserved end residues are part of each CDR3. Size values are once, few and many counts, or a class for expanded clones, and some rows have none.

clone_size: many
j_call: TRBJ2-5
v_call: TRBV7-9
cdr3_aa: CASSFGLRETQYF

clone_size: -
j_call: TRBJ1-1
v_call: TRBV4-2
cdr3_aa: CASSQGTDDFEAFF

clone_size: many
j_call: TRBJ1-6
v_call: TRBV7-2
cdr3_aa: CASSLDGGSPPLHF

clone_size: -
j_call: TRBJ2-1
v_call: TRBV12-3/TRBV12-4
cdr3_aa: CASTRGQGAIYEQFF

clone_size: few
j_call: TRBJ2-2
v_call: TRBV7-3
cdr3_aa: CASSLSGGAGELFF

clone_size: many
j_call: TRBJ1-2
v_call: TRBV25-1
cdr3_aa: CASSGRAAGYTF

clone_size: many
j_call: TRBJ1-4
v_call: TRBV7-9
cdr3_aa: CASSLDAEFLGEKLFF

clone_size: -
j_call: TRBJ2-5
v_call: TRBV27
cdr3_aa: CASRAGTSGTETQYF

clone_size: many
j_call: TRBJ1-1
v_call: TRBV6-5
cdr3_aa: CASSYSTRDSLNTEAFF

clone_size: -
j_call: TRBJ2-1
v_call: TRBV20-1
cdr3_aa: CSARDLGRVEEQFF

clone_size: many
j_call: TRBJ2-3
v_call: TRBV27
cdr3_aa: CASTSPGLTDTQYF

clone_size: few
j_call: TRBJ1-2
v_call: TRBV27
cdr3_aa: CASSPGTGGAIYGYTF

clone_size: -
j_call: TRBJ2-3
v_call: TRBV7-8
cdr3_aa: CASSPRGASGLASTDLQYF

clone_size: -
j_call: TRBJ2-3
v_call: TRBV19
cdr3_aa: CASSIRGPPTDTQYF

clone_size: -
j_call: TRBJ2-1
v_call: TRBV7-2
cdr3_aa: CASRFTGTAPYNEQFF

clone_size: many
j_call: TRBJ2-2
v_call: TRBV28
cdr3_aa: CASSLQGMAGRLFF

clone_size: many
j_call: TRBJ2-2
v_call: TRBV7-9
cdr3_aa: CASSGRGTGELFF

clone_size: once
j_call: TRBJ2-1
v_call: TRBV11-1
cdr3_aa: CASSFRSGTGYDNEQFF

clone_size: many
j_call: TRBJ1-5
v_call: TRBV3-1
cdr3_aa: CASGGTGMQPQHF

clone_size: many
j_call: TRBJ2-7
v_call: TRBV20-1
cdr3_aa: CSAPPGTSYYEQYF

clone_size: many
j_call: TRBJ2-1
v_call: TRBV29-1
cdr3_aa: CSVEGRTAAYNEQFF

clone_size: many
j_call: TRBJ1-2
v_call: TRBV2
cdr3_aa: CASWGFYGYTF

clone_size: many
j_call: TRBJ2-4
v_call: TRBV20-1
cdr3_aa: CSAIRQGRNIQYF

clone_size: -
j_call: TRBJ2-3
v_call: TRBV28
cdr3_aa: CATTPSGVADTQYF

clone_size: many
j_call: TRBJ2-3
v_call: TRBV5-1
cdr3_aa: CASSFQGGADTQYF

clone_size: -
j_call: TRBJ2-2
v_call: TRBV6-1
cdr3_aa: CASSHRPLEFTGELFF

clone_size: -
j_call: TRBJ2-1
v_call: TRBV20-1
cdr3_aa: CSTPPTSGSAVLDEQFF

clone_size: few
j_call: TRBJ2-7
v_call: TRBV5-1
cdr3_aa: CASSFRANYEQYF

clone_size: many
j_call: TRBJ1-5
v_call: TRBV20-1
cdr3_aa: CSARGPGTSLQPQHF

clone_size: many
j_call: TRBJ2-2
v_call: TRBV27
cdr3_aa: CASSSRPRGELFF

clone_size: many
j_call: TRBJ1-6
v_call: TRBV12-3/TRBV12-4
cdr3_aa: CASSLSGGNNSPLHF

clone_size: many
j_call: TRBJ2-1
v_call: TRBV20-1
cdr3_aa: CSAREVAGGNYNEQFF

clone_size: -
j_call: TRBJ2-2
v_call: TRBV19
cdr3_aa: CASKRGFDAGELFF

clone_size: many
j_call: TRBJ2-7
v_call: TRBV27
cdr3_aa: CASSYTSGMGNNEQYF

clone_size: many
j_call: TRBJ2-1
v_call: TRBV10-3
cdr3_aa: CAISEGRGAFNEQFF

clone_size: many
j_call: TRBJ1-2
v_call: TRBV10-3
cdr3_aa: CAIKQEPNYGYTF

clone_size: -
j_call: TRBJ1-5
v_call: TRBV14
cdr3_aa: CASSQLRGQPQHF

clone_size: few
j_call: TRBJ2-1
v_call: TRBV6-2/TRBV6-3
cdr3_aa: CASSLGQYSGEQFF

clone_size: -
j_call: TRBJ1-2
v_call: TRBV28
cdr3_aa: CASSSGTGGGIYGYTF

clone_size: many
j_call: TRBJ2-5
v_call: TRBV28
cdr3_aa: CASRLNEAGVGETQYF

clone_size: many
j_call: TRBJ2-2
v_call: TRBV15
cdr3_aa: CATSRDEGLYTGELFF

clone_size: few
j_call: TRBJ2-2
v_call: TRBV7-3
cdr3_aa: CASSSSAGALGELFF

clone_size: many
j_call: TRBJ2-1
v_call: TRBV11-2
cdr3_aa: CASSLYGLLVGYNEQFF

clone_size: many
j_call: TRBJ1-2
v_call: TRBV6-1
cdr3_aa: CATGVEGGYTF

clone_size: many
j_call: TRBJ1-2
v_call: TRBV5-1
cdr3_aa: CASSRGGSGYGYTF

clone_size: many
j_call: TRBJ2-6
v_call: TRBV6-1
cdr3_aa: CASTQDSGANVLTF

clone_size: many
j_call: TRBJ2-3
v_call: TRBV4-3
cdr3_aa: CASSQDGRQGFDTQYF

clone_size: few
j_call: TRBJ2-1
v_call: TRBV7-9
cdr3_aa: CASSQGLSTYNEQFF

clone_size: many
j_call: TRBJ2-7
v_call: TRBV6-1
cdr3_aa: CASSPARAGLDEQYF

clone_size: -
j_call: TRBJ1-1
v_call: TRBV20-1
cdr3_aa: CSAPPRDSEAFF

clone_size: -
j_call: TRBJ2-7
v_call: TRBV7-2
cdr3_aa: CASSYRESNEEQYF

clone_size: many
j_call: TRBJ1-1
v_call: TRBV5-1
cdr3_aa: CASSLTENTEAFF

clone_size: many
j_call: TRBJ2-2
v_call: TRBV30
cdr3_aa: CASGTGELFF

clone_size: many
j_call: TRBJ2-6
v_call: TRBV7-3
cdr3_aa: CASSSGRPASGANVLTF

clone_size: few
j_call: TRBJ1-2
v_call: TRBV12-3/TRBV12-4
cdr3_aa: CASSRPFDRGSYGYTF

clone_size: -
j_call: TRBJ2-1
v_call: TRBV6-1
cdr3_aa: CASSEEGHRSYNEQFF

clone_size: many
j_call: TRBJ1-5
v_call: TRBV6-2/TRBV6-3
cdr3_aa: CATQGQGVQPQHF

clone_size: few
j_call: TRBJ2-1
v_call: TRBV11-1
cdr3_aa: CASGIDRGYNEQFF

clone_size: -
j_call: TRBJ2-1
v_call: TRBV6-2/TRBV6-3
cdr3_aa: CASRSAGGNSYNEQFF

clone_size: few
j_call: TRBJ2-1
v_call: TRBV13
cdr3_aa: CASSSFLDSLNEQFF